This T cell receptor (beta chain) was obtained from a study of T cells in Graves' hyperthyroidism and ophthalmopathy. Only a few counts were recorded for this clonotype. No antigen is known for it. Overall study results and limits: Patients with ophthalmopathy were separated from those with stable hyperthyroidism by a 13 V-J model.

It was RNA transcripts that yielded the amplified TCR beta CDR3 regions. Initially, a first-round RT-PCR of the TCR CDR3 employed the HTBI primer set. TCRdb fed the multiplex PCR reads into MiXCR, producing one record per CDR3 protein. The table has more than 650,000 distinct CDR3 sequences, 14% seen once. The specimen was blood. This clonotype was obtained from a young woman with Graves' hyperthyroidism.

CDR3 residues: CASYLNGDNEQFF. The DNA of the CDR3 is TGTGCCAGTTATCTGAACGGGGACAATGAGCAGTTCTTC. This chain joins TRBV12-3 or TRBV12-4 and TRBJ2-1; tentatively, D is TRBD2 (5 bases). The CDR3 extends over 13 amino acids. V was clipped by 9 bases and J by 5 bases, with 14 bases between them.